These T cell receptor beta chains were read from a single sample in a study of human T cells and chemical hapten exposure. TCRdb independently ran MiXCR on the RACE reads; one entry per CDR3 protein. This sample carries tens of thousands of distinct CDR3 sequences, 8% to 13% of them seen once, and the ten largest clones take less than 2.5%. The sample consisted of whole blood, taken in connection with sensitization to the hapten diphenylcyclopropenone (DPC). Receptors originate from a middle-aged man with alopecia areata. Some clones in this sample may be carry-over from other donors' samples. CDR3s include the opening cysteine and the closing phenylalanine or tryptophan. The D gene is left open where the match is weak. Rows may omit the clone size; those that give it use once, few, many or a size class.

V gene	D gene	clone size	J gene	CDR3 DNA	CDR3 protein
TRBV5-1	NA	many	TRBJ2-3	TGCGCCAGCAGCCGTCCCGAGGATGGGACAGATACGCAGTATTTT	CASSRPEDGTDTQYF
TRBV12-3/TRBV12-4	NA	many	TRBJ1-5	TGTGCCAGCAGTTTAGTGGGTGGGGGACAGCCCCAGCATTTT	CASSLVGGGQPQHF
TRBV24-1	TRBD2	NA	TRBJ2-1	TGTGCCACCAGTGATCGACTAGCGGGGTCTCCGGAGCAGTTCTTC	CATSDRLAGSPEQFF
TRBV4-1	NA	NA	TRBJ2-5	TGCGCCAGCAGCCAAATGACTAGACGATCCCAAGAGACCCAGTACTTC	CASSQMTRRSQETQYF
TRBV20-1	TRBD1	NA	TRBJ2-7	TGCAGTGCTAGCATAACTTCACAGGGGGGAATATACGAGCAGTACTTC	CSASITSQGGIYEQYF
TRBV7-6	NA	NA	TRBJ1-1	TGTGCCAGCAGCCCCACGAGGGGGGATTCTGAAGCTTTCTTT	CASSPTRGDSEAFF
TRBV2	NA	NA	TRBJ2-1	TGTGCCAGCAGTTTCCAAGAACTGGGCGGGGTCTTC	CASSFQELGGVF
TRBV7-9	NA	many	TRBJ1-5	TGTGCCAGCAGCACGACAGCTAGCAATCAGCCCCAGCATTTT	CASSTTASNQPQHF
TRBV20-1	TRBD1	many	TRBJ2-1	TGCAGTGCTAGGGCAGGGGGCAATGAGCAGTTCTTC	CSARAGGNEQFF
TRBV19	NA	NA	TRBJ2-2	TGTGCCAGTAAGGTCCCGAACACCGGGGAGCTGTTTTTT	CASKVPNTGELFF
TRBV3-1	NA	NA	TRBJ1-5	TGTGCCAGCAGCCAAGGGAACAATCAGCCCCAGCATTTT	CASSQGNNQPQHF
TRBV7-3	TRBD1	few	TRBJ2-3	TGTGCCAGCAGGGGACAGTTTAGCACAGATACGCAGTATTTT	CASRGQFSTDTQYF
TRBV29-1	NA	NA	TRBJ2-6	TGCAGCACAACTGGGCCTGGGGCCAACGTCCTGACTTTC	CSTTGPGANVLTF
TRBV7-9	NA	NA	TRBJ2-3	TGTGCCAGCAGCCTCGCCTCCGCAGATACGCAGTATTTT	CASSLASADTQYF
TRBV12-3/TRBV12-4	NA	few	TRBJ1-1	TGTGCCAGCAGTTGGGGGAACACTGAAGCTTTCTTT	CASSWGNTEAFF
TRBV5-1	TRBD2	many	TRBJ2-1	TGCGCCAGCAGTTGGACTAGCGGGAGGGCCGGTTACAATGAGCAGTTCTTC	CASSWTSGRAGYNEQFF
TRBV7-2	NA	NA	TRBJ2-2	TGTGCCAGCAGCTTATCCGGCGGGCCTTCTTACGGGGAGCTGTTTTTT	CASSLSGGPSYGELFF
TRBV6-4	NA	few	TRBJ1-4	TGTGCCAGCAGTGACTCCGGGACGGGAAATGAAAAACTGTTTTTT	CASSDSGTGNEKLFF
TRBV4-1	NA	few	TRBJ1-3	TGCGCCAGCAGCCACTACAGGGAACTGGTTGGAAACACCATATATTTT	CASSHYRELVGNTIYF
TRBV6-5	NA	many	TRBJ1-5	TGTGCCAGCAGCCCACAGGGTGATCAGCCCCAGCATTTT	CASSPQGDQPQHF
TRBV29-1	TRBD2	few	TRBJ2-2	TGCAGCGTTGTTGGCCTAGCGGGAGGGCCCGGGGAGCTGTTTTTT	CSVVGLAGGPGELFF
TRBV30	NA	few	TRBJ1-2	TGTGCCTGGAGTCAGGGAAAAACCTATGGCTACACCTTC	CAWSQGKTYGYTF
TRBV28	NA	many	TRBJ1-1	TGTGCCAGCAGTCTCCCGAATACAGGGTGGGGCACTGAAGCTTTCTTT	CASSLPNTGWGTEAFF
TRBV4-3	TRBD2	NA	TRBJ2-1	TGCGCCAGCAGCCAGAGTACTAGCGGGGGGGCTGATGAGCAGTTCTTC	CASSQSTSGGADEQFF
TRBV7-2	TRBD2	NA	TRBJ2-2	TGTGCCAGCAGCAGCGGGAGGGCGAACACCGGGGAGCTGTTTTTT	CASSSGRANTGELFF
TRBV29-1	TRBD1	few	TRBJ2-3	TGCAGCGTGGAACAGGGGGACGGGACAGATACGCAGTATTTT	CSVEQGDGTDTQYF
TRBV24-1	TRBD2	NA	TRBJ2-1	TGTGCCACCAGTGATCCGGGGACTAGCGTCTCCAATGAGCAGTTCTTC	CATSDPGTSVSNEQFF
TRBV7-2	NA	few	TRBJ2-1	TGTGCCAGCAGCTTCGCCGGCTCCTACAATGAGCAGTTCTTC	CASSFAGSYNEQFF
TRBV28	NA	few	TRBJ1-1	TGTGCCAGCAACAGGAACACTGAAGCTTTCTTT	CASNRNTEAFF
TRBV20-1	TRBD2	NA	TRBJ2-3	TGCAGTGCTACCGATATAGCGGGCCTCACAGATACGCAGTATTTT	CSATDIAGLTDTQYF
TRBV3-1	NA	many	TRBJ1-4	TGTGCCAGCAGCGAGACGGTGAATGAAAAACTGTTTTTT	CASSETVNEKLFF
TRBV6-2/TRBV6-3	NA	few	TRBJ2-6	TGTGCCAGCAATCGGGGTACAGGGGCCAACGTCCTGACTTTC	CASNRGTGANVLTF
TRBV5-1	NA	many	TRBJ2-3	TGCGCCAGCAGCCCGCCGGGAACAACCCAAAACACAGATACGCAGTATTTT	CASSPPGTTQNTDTQYF
TRBV3-1	NA	few	TRBJ2-6	TGTGCCAGCAGCCATTGGGGTCTGACGTTCTCTGGGGCCAACGTCCTGACTTTC	CASSHWGLTFSGANVLTF
TRBV5-1	NA	few	TRBJ2-3	TGCGCCAGCAGCTTGCAGGGGGGCACCACAGATACGCAGTATTTT	CASSLQGGTTDTQYF
TRBV7-2	NA	many	TRBJ1-3	TGTGCCAGCAGCAATAGGGCGCGGGGTGTGCGAAACACCATATATTTT	CASSNRARGVRNTIYF
TRBV20-1	TRBD1	many	TRBJ1-4	TGCAGTGCTAGCGGACAGGGAGTTTTGAAAAAACTGTTTTTT	CSASGQGVLKKLFF
TRBV12-3/TRBV12-4	TRBD2	NA	TRBJ2-4	TGTGCCAGCAGTTTACGGCTAGCGGGAGGGCCCGGAAACATTCAGTACTTC	CASSLRLAGGPGNIQYF
TRBV9	TRBD2	medium-sized	TRBJ2-1	TGTGCCAGCAGCGGGGGACTAGCGGCTGATGGGGTAGAGCAGTTCTTC	CASSGGLAADGVEQFF
TRBV3-1	NA	few	TRBJ1-1	TGTGCCAGCGGAGTTGGGAACACTGAAGCTTTCTTT	CASGVGNTEAFF
TRBV12-3/TRBV12-4	NA	many	TRBJ1-5	TGTGCCAGCAGTTTAAGGGAACAGGGAAGGCAGCCCCAGCATTTT	CASSLREQGRQPQHF
TRBV3-1	TRBD1	NA	TRBJ2-1	TGTGCCAGCAGCCAGGGTACAGGGGGCAATGAGCAGTTCTTC	CASSQGTGGNEQFF
TRBV14	NA	few	TRBJ1-4	TGTGCCAGCAGCCAAGAGTTTGGTTCGGGTGAAAAACTGTTTTTT	CASSQEFGSGEKLFF
TRBV12-3/TRBV12-4	NA	NA	TRBJ2-4	TGTGCCAGCAGCCCGGGGTCATCGGTAGACATTCAGTACTTC	CASSPGSSVDIQYF
TRBV29-1	NA	few	TRBJ2-3	TGCAGCGTCGGGACAATTAGCACAGATACGCAGTATTTT	CSVGTISTDTQYF
TRBV5-1	NA	many	TRBJ1-4	TGCGCCAGCAGCGAGAGGGAGGGTAATGAAAAACTGTTTTTT	CASSEREGNEKLFF
TRBV15	NA	few	TRBJ2-5	TGTGCCACCAGCAGAGATCCCGTAATGGAAGAGACCCAGTACTTC	CATSRDPVMEETQYF
TRBV2	NA	NA	TRBJ1-5	TGTGCCAGCAGTGGGGAGGGGATGAGACAGCCCCAGCATTTT	CASSGEGMRQPQHF
TRBV2	TRBD1	NA	TRBJ1-2	TGTGCCAGCAGTCCGGGACAGGGGCACTATGGCTACACCTTC	CASSPGQGHYGYTF
TRBV6-5	NA	NA	TRBJ2-5	TGTGCCAGCAGTTACTCCGGGGGTTGGGAGACCCAGTACTTC	CASSYSGGWETQYF